The clone carrying this T cell receptor (beta chain) showed up just a few times. The data were obtained in a study of beta chain features in type 1 diabetes. CD45RO/CCR7/CD25/CD127/CD95/CD27 sorting isolated CD4+ naive, central memory, regulatory and stem cell-like memory cells. The whole isolated RNA underwent reverse transcription, so sequencing captured expressed TCRB transcripts. The protocol was immunoSEQ multiplex PCR, while the TCRdb copy is restricted to in-frame clones and leaves out a portion. Of 450,000 to 600,000 clones listed, around 30% were seen once; the top ten hold 0.05% to 0.065%. J gave up 5 bases and V 4 bases, and 6 bases lay outside the gene matches. CDR1 KGHSY and CDR2 FQNENV come from the germline V gene. The CDR3 is made up of 15 amino acids.

The sequence was obtained from a man aged 18 to 30 in good health. The sequenced material came from naive CD4+ T cells from blood. The V call is TRBV16, the J call TRBJ2-1, with 9 bases matching TRBD1. In nucleotides, the CDR3 is TGTGCCAGCAGCCCCTGGACAGGGGATAACAATGAGCAGTTCTTC. Translating gives CASSPWTGDNNEQFF.